This T cell receptor (beta chain) was found in a study of technical replicates of blood from several donors. CDR3 size: 14 residues. Trimming left V 4 bases short and J 1 base short, with 13 bases between. The germline V gene encodes CDR1 SQVTM and CDR2 ANQGSEA. The repertoire was sequenced with immunoSEQ multiplex PCR; TCRdb's copy has only in-frame clones and lacks some. The repertoire holds some 69,000 clones, with around nine tenths as singletons. The receptor was derived from a human donor in good health. Some clones in this sample may be carry-over from other donors' samples. This chain uses TRBV29-1 with TRBJ1-2, with D hard to call. Sequencing was done on a sample of PBMCs. The CDR3: CSVGTPGRNYGYTF. CDR3 DNA: TGCAGCGTTGGAACCCCTGGGCGTAACTATGGCTACACCTTC.